This record concerns one TCR beta chain sequence. Its antigen has not been determined. Base qualities were left out, and no much larger clone turns up one base away. This entry comes from a study of OX40 agonist ivuxolimab in advanced cancers. Background on the whole study: The costimulatory receptor OX40 (CD134) was targeted by ivuxolimab, a fully human IgG2 agonistic monoclonal antibody. The paper reports the monotherapy dose-escalation portion (N = 52 patients) of the phase I ivuxolimab trial. Intravenous ivuxolimab was administered to patients every 2 weeks at six dose levels: 0.01, 0.1, 0.3, 1.5, 3 and 10 mg/kg. Partial responses occurred in three dose-escalation patients, of whom one had hepatocellular carcinoma and two had cutaneous melanoma. Of the 50 to 55 dose-escalation patients, hepatocellular carcinoma was present in around 19, melanoma in about 15, renal cell carcinoma in 9 and head and neck cancer in 9. In the dose-escalation cohort, roughly 80% of patients were male, and the mean age was around 60 years, with a range of 23 to 79. Patients were allowed to have had prior anti-PD-1, anti-PD-L1 or anti-CTLA-4 therapy, and approximately 40% of the dose-escalation patients had previously received checkpoint inhibitors. The point of sequencing TCRbeta in the periphery was to test whether ivuxolimab changed TCR sequence diversity and drove clonal T-cell expansion.

Its CDR3 holds 15 amino acids, cysteine through phenylalanine. The only DNA kept is the CDR3, 45 bases in frame from the first base. Trimming costs V 0 bases and J 1 base, and their ends lie 7 bases apart. The germline V gene encodes CDR1 SGDLS and CDR2 YYNGEE. To sequence the TCRbeta CDR3 region, genomic DNA was isolated from the sorted cells. The immunoSEQ Assay was used to sequence the TCRbeta CDR3 regions. The table comes from immuneACCESS by way of TCRdb, which keeps in-frame sequences with V and J called. Part of the clones is missing from these tables; in studies checked, under half for an unresolved V gene and the rest for unknown reasons. The sample table contains some 64,000 clones; only one count was recorded for about 89% of them. The ten largest account for less than 6% of the sample. What the research found in general, with its limitations: At doses from 0.1 to 3.0 mg/kg, clonal expansion was seen in both CD4+ and CD8+ blood T cells between baseline and week 6. After ivuxolimab, CD8+ T cells had more expanded clones than CD4+ T cells on average. In the 0.1-3.0 mg/kg groups, partial responders were among the patients with the lowest normalized peripheral clonal expansion, particularly in CD8+ T cells. Low levels of normalized T-cell clonal expansion were also seen in some patients who did not respond. The antigen specificity of the clonally expanded peripheral T cells was not determined.

Patients with autoimmune disease history or receiving systemic immunosuppression were excluded from the trial. In every dose cohort, peripheral blood was drawn for TCR sequencing at baseline, cycle 4 day 1, and cycle 7 day 1. The samples were taken from a phase I, first-in-human, multicenter, open-label dose-escalation trial of ivuxolimab. The trial enrolled adults with locally advanced or metastatic head and neck squamous cell, hepatocellular, melanoma or renal cell carcinoma. Before TCR sequencing, CD4+ T cells and CD8+ T cells were sorted from peripheral blood as separate populations. The specimen comprised CD4+ or CD8+ T cells sorted from blood, sampled in a trial of the OX40 agonist ivuxolimab. The V gene is TRBV9 and the J gene is TRBJ2-2; no D gene is confidently identified. This sequence originates from an adult with an advanced solid tumor such as melanoma, head and neck, liver or kidney cancer. CDR3 sequence: CASSVGVLNTGELFF. In nucleotide form, the sequence is TGTGCCAGCAGCGTAGGAGTGCTGAACACCGGGGAGCTGTTTTTT.